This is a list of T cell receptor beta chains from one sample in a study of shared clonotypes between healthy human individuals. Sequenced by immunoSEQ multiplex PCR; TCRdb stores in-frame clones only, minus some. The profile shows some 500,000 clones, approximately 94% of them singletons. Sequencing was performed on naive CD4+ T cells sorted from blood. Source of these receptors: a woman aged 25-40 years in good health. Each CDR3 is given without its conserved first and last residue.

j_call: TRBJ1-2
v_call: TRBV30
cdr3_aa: AWSQRTAANYGYT

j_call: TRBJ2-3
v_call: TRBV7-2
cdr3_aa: ASSLGISDPTQY

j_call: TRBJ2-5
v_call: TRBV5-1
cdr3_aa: ASSSGLAEGGETQY

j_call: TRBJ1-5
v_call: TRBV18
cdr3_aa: ASSPGPSGSNQPQH

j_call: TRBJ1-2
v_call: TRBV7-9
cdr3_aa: ASSPPQGTSNYGYT

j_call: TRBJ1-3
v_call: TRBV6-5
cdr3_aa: ASSSLHLNTIY

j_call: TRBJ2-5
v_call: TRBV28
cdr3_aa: ASRSSSGSQETQY

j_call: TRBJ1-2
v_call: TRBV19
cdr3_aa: ASSKVGAGGYT

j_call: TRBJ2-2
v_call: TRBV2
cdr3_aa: ASSAGWATGELF

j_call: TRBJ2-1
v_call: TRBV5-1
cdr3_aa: ASSPSGGQIYEQF

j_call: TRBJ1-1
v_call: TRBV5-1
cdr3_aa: ASSLGWGAEAF

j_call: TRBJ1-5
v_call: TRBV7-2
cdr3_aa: ASSRIQGQPQH

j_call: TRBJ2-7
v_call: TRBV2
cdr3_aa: ASSELAGASPYEQY

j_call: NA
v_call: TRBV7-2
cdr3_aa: ASSLGGSLYEQY

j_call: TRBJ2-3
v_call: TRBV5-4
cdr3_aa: ASSPLRRRTDTQY

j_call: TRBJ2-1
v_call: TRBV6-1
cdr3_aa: ASSEAAWTASYNEQF

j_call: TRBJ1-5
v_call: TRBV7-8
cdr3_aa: ASGFQVEPQH

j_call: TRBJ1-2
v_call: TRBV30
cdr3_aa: AWNRGEISRIYGYT

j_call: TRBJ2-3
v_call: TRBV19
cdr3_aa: ASEPTGARTDTQY

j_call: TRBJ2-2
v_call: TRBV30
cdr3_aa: AYPPSGKNGELF

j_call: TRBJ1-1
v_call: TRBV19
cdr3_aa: ASSSSSVNTEAF

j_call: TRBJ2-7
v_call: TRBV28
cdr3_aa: ASTRPASVYEQY

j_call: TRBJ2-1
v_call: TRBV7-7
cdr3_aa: ASSSHSAISYNEQF

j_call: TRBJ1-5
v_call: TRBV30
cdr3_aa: AWDAYGQPQH

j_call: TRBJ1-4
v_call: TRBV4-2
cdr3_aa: ASSQPDSDHEKLF

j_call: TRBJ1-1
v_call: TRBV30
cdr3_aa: AWMRGAVAEAF

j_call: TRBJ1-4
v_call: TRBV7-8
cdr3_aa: ASSLKQGAREKLF

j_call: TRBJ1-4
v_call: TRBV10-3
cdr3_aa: AISEPGTGGEKLF

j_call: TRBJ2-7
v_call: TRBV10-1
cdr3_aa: ASSESLIYEQY

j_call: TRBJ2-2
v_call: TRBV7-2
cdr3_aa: ASRPQASGNTGELF

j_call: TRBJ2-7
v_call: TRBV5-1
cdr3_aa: ASSWSGTGSYEQY

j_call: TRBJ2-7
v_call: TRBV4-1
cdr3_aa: ASSQVPLAHEQY

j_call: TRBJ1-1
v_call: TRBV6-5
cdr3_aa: ASSSPGAATEAF

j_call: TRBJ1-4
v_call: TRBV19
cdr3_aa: ASSGRGSEKLF

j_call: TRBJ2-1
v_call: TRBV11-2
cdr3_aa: ASSWDRTNEQF

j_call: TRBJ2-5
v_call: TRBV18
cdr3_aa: ASSRQETQY

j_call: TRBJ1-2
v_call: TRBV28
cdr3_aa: ASSRGLPRANYGYT

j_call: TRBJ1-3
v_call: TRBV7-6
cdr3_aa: ASSLDGGGGNTIY

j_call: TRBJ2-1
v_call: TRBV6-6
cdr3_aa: ASSPSSYNEQF

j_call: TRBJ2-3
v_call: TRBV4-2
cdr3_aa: ASSQRSSADTQY

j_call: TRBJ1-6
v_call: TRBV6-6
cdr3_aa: ASSYGDRNSPLH

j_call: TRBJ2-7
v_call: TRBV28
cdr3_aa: ASSSVLAAAYEQY

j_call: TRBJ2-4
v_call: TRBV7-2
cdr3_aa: ASSLVLAKNIQY

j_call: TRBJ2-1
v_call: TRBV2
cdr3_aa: ASSPRAGVGNEQF

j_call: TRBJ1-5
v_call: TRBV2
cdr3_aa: ASSGRGGNQPQH

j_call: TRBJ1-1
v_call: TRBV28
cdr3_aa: ASSLSGIITEAF

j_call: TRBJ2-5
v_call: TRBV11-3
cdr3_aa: ASSLGWTKGETQY

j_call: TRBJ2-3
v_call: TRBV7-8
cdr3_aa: ASSLAAHGSGGTDTQY

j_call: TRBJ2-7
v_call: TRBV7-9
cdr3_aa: ASSLAYGASYEQY

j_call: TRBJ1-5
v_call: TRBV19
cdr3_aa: ASSILGRYSNQPQH

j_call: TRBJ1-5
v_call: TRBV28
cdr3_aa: ASSPSTGYSNQPQH

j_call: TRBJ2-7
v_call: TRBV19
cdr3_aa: ASSNTPSGRLEQY

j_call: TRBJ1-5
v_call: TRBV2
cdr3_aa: ASSVEGVGQPQH

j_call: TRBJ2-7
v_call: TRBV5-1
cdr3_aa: ASRYAWDSTYEQY

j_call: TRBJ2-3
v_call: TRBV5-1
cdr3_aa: ASSLDGGTDTQY